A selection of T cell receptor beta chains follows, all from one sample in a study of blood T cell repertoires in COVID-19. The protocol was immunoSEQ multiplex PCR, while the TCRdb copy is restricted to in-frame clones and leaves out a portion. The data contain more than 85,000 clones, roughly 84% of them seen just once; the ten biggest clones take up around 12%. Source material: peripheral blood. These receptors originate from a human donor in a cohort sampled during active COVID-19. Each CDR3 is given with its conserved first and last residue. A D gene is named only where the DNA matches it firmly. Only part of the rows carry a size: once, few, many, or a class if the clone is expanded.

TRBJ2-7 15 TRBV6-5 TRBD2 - TGTGCCAGCAGTTCCATGGGACTACCCCCCTACGAGCAGTACTTC CASSSMGLPPYEQYF
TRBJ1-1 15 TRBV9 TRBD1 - TGTGCCAGCAGCGTAATGGACAGGGGGAACACTGAAGCTTTCTTT CASSVMDRGNTEAFF
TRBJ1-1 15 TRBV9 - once TGTGCCAGCAGCGCCGGCATCCTAGTGAACACTGAAGCTTTCTTT CASSAGILVNTEAFF
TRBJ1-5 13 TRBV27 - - TGTGCCAGCAGGTACAGGAGCAATCAGCCCCAGCATTTT CASRYRSNQPQHF
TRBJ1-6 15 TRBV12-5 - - TGTGCTAGTGGTTTGCAAGTCGAGCTCGGTTCACCCCTCCACTTT CASGLQVELGSPLHF
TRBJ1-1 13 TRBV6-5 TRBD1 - TGTGCCAGCAGAACAACAGGGGTAGCTGAAGCTTTCTTT CASRTTGVAEAFF
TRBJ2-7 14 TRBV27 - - TGTGCCAGCAGTTTACAGGGGACCGCCTACGAGCAGTACTTC CASSLQGTAYEQYF
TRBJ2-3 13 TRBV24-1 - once TGTGCCACCAGTAAATATTCGACAGATACGCAGTATTTT CATSKYSTDTQYF
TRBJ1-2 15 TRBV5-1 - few TGCGCCAGCAGCCGGACCTACGGGGATAACTATGGCTACACCTTC CASSRTYGDNYGYTF
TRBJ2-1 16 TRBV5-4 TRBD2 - TGTGCCAGCAGCTTAACGAGGGGATCGGGAGGGGATGAGCAGTTCTTC CASSLTRGSGGDEQFF
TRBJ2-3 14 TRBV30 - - TGTGCCTGGAGTGCCCCTAGCTTCCCAGATACGCAGTATTTT CAWSAPSFPDTQYF
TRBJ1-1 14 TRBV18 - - TGTGCCAGCTCACCGACTCGCATGAACACTGAAGCTTTCTTT CASSPTRMNTEAFF
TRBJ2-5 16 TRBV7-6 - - TGTGCCAGCAGCTTCCAGCCGGGGAACCCTCAAGAGACCCAGTACTTC CASSFQPGNPQETQYF
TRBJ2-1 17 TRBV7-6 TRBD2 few TGTGCCAGCAGCTTAGAGGTTGCGGGAGGTTCCTACAATGAGCAGTTCTTC CASSLEVAGGSYNEQFF
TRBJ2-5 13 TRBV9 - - TGTGCCAGCAGCGTAGTAGGGGGAGAGACCCAGTACTTC CASSVVGGETQYF
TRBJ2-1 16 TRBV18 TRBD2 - TGTGCCAGCTCACCGCCGACTAGCGGGAGCTGGGGTGAGCAGTTCTTC CASSPPTSGSWGEQFF
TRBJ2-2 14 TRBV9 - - TGTGCCAGCAGCGTAGGAGGAGTAACCGGGGAGCTGTTTTTT CASSVGGVTGELFF
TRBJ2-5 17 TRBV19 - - TGTGCCAGTAGTATCAGTGGGGACAATCTCCAAGTCGAGACCCAGTACTTC CASSISGDNLQVETQYF
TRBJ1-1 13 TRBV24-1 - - TGTGCCACCAGTGACAGGGAGAACACTGAAGCTTTCTTT CATSDRENTEAFF
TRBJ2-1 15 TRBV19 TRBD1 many TGTGCCAGTAGTACGTACAGGGGGACCCACAATGAGCAGTTCTTC CASSTYRGTHNEQFF
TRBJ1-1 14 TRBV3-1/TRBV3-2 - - TGTGCCAGCAGCCAACAACAGCTGAACACTGAAGCTTTCTTT CASSQQQLNTEAFF
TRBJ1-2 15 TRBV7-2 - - TGTGCCAGCAGCTTAGAATTAAGGGGTACCTATGGCTACACCTTC CASSLELRGTYGYTF
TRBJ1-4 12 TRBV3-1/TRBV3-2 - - TGTGCCAGCGGGGGGATGGGTGAAAAACTGTTTTTT CASGGMGEKLFF
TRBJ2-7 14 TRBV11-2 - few TGTGCCAGCAGCTTATTCCCGGGACTCTACGAGCAGTACTTC CASSLFPGLYEQYF
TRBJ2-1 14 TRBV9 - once TGTGCCAGCAGCTCCCGAGGACTCTACAATGAGCAGTTCTTC CASSSRGLYNEQFF
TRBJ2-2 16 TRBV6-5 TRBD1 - TGTGCCAGCAGTTTGCCCAGGGGGCCGAACACCGGGGAGCTGTTTTTT CASSLPRGPNTGELFF
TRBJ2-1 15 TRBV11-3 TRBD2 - TGTGCCAGCAGGCTAGCGGGGGGGCTCAACAATGAGCAGTTCTTC CASRLAGGLNNEQFF
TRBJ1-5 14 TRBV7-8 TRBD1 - TGTGCCAGCAGCCCAAGGACAGGGTTCGGGGCCCAGCATTTT CASSPRTGFGAQHF
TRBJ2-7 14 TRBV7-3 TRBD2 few TGTGCCAGCAGCGTTAGCGGGGGGGCCTCCGAGCAGTACTTC CASSVSGGASEQYF
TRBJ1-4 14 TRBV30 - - TGTGCCTGGGACACAGGGATGAAGGGGGAAAAACTGTTTTTT CAWDTGMKGEKLFF
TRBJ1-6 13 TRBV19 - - TGTGCCAGTAGTACCTCCTCCCATTCACCCCTCCACTTT CASSTSSHSPLHF
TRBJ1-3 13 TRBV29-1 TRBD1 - TGCAGCGTTGGAGGGACAGGAGAAAACACCATATATTTT CSVGGTGENTIYF
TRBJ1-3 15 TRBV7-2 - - TGTGCCAGCAGCTTTGGCGGGGGGGCTGGAAACACCATATATTTT CASSFGGGAGNTIYF
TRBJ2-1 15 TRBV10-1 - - TGCGCCAGCAGTTTGGGACTCTCGATTTACAATGAGCAGTTCTTC CASSLGLSIYNEQFF
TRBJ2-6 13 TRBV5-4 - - TGTGCCAGCAGCCGCTCTGGGGCCAACGTCCTGACTTTC CASSRSGANVLTF
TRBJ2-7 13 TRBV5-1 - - TGCGCCAGCAGCTTGGCTGGCCAGGGAGAGCAGTACTTC CASSLAGQGEQYF
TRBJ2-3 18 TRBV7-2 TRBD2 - TGTGCCAGCAGCTTAGGGTTCCCAGCGGGAGTGGAGACAGATACGCAGTATTTT CASSLGFPAGVETDTQYF
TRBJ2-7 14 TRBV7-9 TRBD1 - TGTGCCAGCAGCTATGACAGGGGCTCCTACGAGCAGTACTTC CASSYDRGSYEQYF
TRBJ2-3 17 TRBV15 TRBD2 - TGTGCCACCAGCAGAGATCCCCCCAGCGGGGGGGCCAATACGCAGTATTTT CATSRDPPSGGANTQYF
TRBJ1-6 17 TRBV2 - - TGTGCCAGCAGCCCGGGACTCACACGCTCCTATAATTCACCCCTCCACTTT CASSPGLTRSYNSPLHF
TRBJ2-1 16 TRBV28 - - TGTGCCAGCAGTATCCGACGGGAGAGCCGCCTCAATGAGCAGTTCTTC CASSIRRESRLNEQFF
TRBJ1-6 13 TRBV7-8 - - TGTGCCAGCAGCCCACTGAGCAATTCACCCCTCCACTTT CASSPLSNSPLHF
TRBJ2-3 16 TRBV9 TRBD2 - TGTGCCAGCAGCGTAGTGCCAGCGGGGGGCACAGATACGCAGTATTTT CASSVVPAGGTDTQYF
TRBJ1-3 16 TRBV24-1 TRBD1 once TGTGCCACCAGTGGTTCCCGGACAGGGAGTGGGAACACCATATATTTT CATSGSRTGSGNTIYF
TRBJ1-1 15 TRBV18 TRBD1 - TGTGCCAGCTCACCCTCAGACAGGGGAAACACTGAAGCTTTCTTT CASSPSDRGNTEAFF
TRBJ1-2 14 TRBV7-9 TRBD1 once TGTGCCAGCAGCGGGGACAGGGGGCAATGGGGCTACACCTTC CASSGDRGQWGYTF
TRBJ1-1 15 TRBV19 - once TGTGCCAGTAGTATTAAGAGGGGGTTCGCCACTGAAGCTTTCTTT CASSIKRGFATEAFF
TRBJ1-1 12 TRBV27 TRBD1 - TGTGCCAGCAGTGTCAGGGGGCGAGAAGCTTTCTTT CASSVRGREAFF
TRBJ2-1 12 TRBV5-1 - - TGCGCCAGCAGCTTGCACGGCAATGAGCAGTTCTTC CASSLHGNEQFF
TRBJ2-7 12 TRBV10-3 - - TGTGCCATCAGTGGCGAACAGTACGAGCAGTACTTC CAISGEQYEQYF
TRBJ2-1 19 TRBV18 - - TGTGCCAGCTCACCACCGCCCGGGGGTTTAACGAGCTCCTACAATGAGCAGTTCTTC CASSPPPGGLTSSYNEQFF
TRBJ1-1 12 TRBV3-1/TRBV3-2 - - TGTGCCAGCAGCCACCAGCTCGGGGAAGCTTTCTTT CASSHQLGEAFF
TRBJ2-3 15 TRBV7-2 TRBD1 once TGTGCCAGCAGCCAGGGACAGGGATCCACAGATACGCAGTATTTT CASSQGQGSTDTQYF
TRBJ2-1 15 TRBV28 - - TGTGCCAGCAGTTTAATCCAGGGGAATGTGAATGAGCAGTTCTTC CASSLIQGNVNEQFF